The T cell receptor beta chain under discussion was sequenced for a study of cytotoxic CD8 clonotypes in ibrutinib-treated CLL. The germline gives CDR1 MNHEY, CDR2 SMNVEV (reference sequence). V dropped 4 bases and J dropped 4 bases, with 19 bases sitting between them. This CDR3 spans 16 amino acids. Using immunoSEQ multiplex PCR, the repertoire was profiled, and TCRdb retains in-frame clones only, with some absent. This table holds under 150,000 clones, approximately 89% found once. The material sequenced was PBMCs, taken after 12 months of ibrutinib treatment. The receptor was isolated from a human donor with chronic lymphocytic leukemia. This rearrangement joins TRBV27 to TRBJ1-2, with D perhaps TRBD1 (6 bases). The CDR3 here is CASSSPIPGESYGYTF. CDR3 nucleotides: TGTGCCAGCAGTTCCCCAATTCCAGGGGAGAGCTATGGCTACACCTTC.